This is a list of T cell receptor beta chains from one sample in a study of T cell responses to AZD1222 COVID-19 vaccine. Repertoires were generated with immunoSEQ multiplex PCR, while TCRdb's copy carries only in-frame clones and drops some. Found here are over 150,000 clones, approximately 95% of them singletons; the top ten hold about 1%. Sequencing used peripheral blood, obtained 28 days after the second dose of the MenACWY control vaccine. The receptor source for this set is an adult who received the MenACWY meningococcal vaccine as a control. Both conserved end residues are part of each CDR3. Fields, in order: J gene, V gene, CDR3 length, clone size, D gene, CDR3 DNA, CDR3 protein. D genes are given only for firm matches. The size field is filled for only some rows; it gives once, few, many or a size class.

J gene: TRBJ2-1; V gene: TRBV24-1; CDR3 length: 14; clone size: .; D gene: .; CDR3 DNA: TGTGCCACCAGTGAAAGGGGAAGGGTCAATGAGCAGTTCTTC; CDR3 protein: CATSERGRVNEQFF
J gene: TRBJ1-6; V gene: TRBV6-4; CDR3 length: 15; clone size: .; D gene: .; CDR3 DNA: TGTGCCAGCAAGGACACTGCCCCCTATAATTCACCCCTCCACTTT; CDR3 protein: CASKDTAPYNSPLHF
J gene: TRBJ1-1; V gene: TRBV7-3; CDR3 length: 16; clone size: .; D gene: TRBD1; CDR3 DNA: TGTGCCAGCAGCCTCCAGGGGGGATACATGAACACTGAAGCTTTCTTT; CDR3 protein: CASSLQGGYMNTEAFF
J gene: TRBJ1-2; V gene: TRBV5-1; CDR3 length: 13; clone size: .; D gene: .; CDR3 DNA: TGCGCCAGCAGCTTGACCGCTAACTATGGCTACACCTTC; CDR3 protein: CASSLTANYGYTF
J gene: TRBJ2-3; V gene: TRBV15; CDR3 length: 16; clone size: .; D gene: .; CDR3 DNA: TGTGCCACCAGCAGATTTGGAGGGGTCCGAACAGATACGCAGTATTTT; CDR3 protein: CATSRFGGVRTDTQYF
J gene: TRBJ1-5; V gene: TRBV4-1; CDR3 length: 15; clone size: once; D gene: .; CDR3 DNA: TGCGCCAGCAGCCAAGATAGGGGTTCAAATCAGCCCCAGCATTTT; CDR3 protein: CASSQDRGSNQPQHF
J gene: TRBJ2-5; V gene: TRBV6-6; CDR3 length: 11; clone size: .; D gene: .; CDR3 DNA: TGTGCCAGCACCCTACACGGGGCCCAGTACTTC; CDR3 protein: CASTLHGAQYF
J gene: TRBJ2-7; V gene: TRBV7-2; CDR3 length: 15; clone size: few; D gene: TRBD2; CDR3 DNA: TGTGCCAGCAGCTTAACGCCTAGCGGGGTCGGCGAGCAGTACTTC; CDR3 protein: CASSLTPSGVGEQYF
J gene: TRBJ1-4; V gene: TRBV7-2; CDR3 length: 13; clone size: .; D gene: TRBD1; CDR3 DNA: TGTGCCAGCAGCGCGAGGGACAGGGAAAAACTGTTTTTT; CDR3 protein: CASSARDREKLFF
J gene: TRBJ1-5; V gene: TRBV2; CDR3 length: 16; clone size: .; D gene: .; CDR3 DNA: TGTGCCAGCAGTGAAGGAGGGCAGGGTTTGGGTCAGCCCCAGCATTTT; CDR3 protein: CASSEGGQGLGQPQHF
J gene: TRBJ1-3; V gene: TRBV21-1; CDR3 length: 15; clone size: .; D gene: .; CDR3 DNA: TGTGCCAGCAGATTAGTCCAGGGTCCTGGAAACACCATATATTTT; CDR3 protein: CASRLVQGPGNTIYF
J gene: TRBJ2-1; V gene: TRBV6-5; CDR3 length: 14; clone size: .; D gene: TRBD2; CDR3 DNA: TGTGCCAGCAGTACGGGGGGGCCTCTCAATGAGCAGTTCTTC; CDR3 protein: CASSTGGPLNEQFF
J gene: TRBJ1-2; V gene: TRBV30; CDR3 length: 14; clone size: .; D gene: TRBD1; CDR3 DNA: TGTGCCTGGAAGGCGGGGACAGGGGGCTATGGCTACACCTTC; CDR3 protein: CAWKAGTGGYGYTF
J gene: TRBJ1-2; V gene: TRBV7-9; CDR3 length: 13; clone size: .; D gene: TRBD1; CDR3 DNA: TGTGCCAGCAGCAGACAGGGGGGCTATGGCTACACCTTC; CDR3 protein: CASSRQGGYGYTF
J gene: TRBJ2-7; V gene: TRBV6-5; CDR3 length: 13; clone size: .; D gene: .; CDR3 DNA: TGTGCCAGCAGTCGAGACAGTACCTACGAGCAGTACTTC; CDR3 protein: CASSRDSTYEQYF
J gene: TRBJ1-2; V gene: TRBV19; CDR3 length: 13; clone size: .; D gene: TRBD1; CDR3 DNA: TGTGCCAGTAACCGGGACAGGGACTATGGCTACACCTTC; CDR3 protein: CASNRDRDYGYTF
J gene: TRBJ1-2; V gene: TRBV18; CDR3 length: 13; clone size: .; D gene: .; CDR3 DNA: TGTGCCAGCTCATTCCGGGATTTCTATGGCTACACCTTC; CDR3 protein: CASSFRDFYGYTF
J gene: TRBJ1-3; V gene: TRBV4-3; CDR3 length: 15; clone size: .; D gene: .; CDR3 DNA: TGCGCCAGCAGCCAAGATTGGGCGCAGGGACGCACCATATATTTT; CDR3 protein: CASSQDWAQGRTIYF
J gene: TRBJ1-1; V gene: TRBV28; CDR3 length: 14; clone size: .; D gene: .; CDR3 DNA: TGTGCCAGCAGTTTTGGAGGGGTGAACACTGAAGCTTTCTTT; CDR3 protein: CASSFGGVNTEAFF
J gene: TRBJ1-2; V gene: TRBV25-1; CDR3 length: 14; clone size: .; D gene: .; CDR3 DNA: TGTGCCAGCAGTGAATTCGGGAGGATAGGAGGCTACACCTTC; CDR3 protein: CASSEFGRIGGYTF
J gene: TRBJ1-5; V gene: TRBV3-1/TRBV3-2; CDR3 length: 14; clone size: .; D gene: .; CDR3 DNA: TGTGCCAGCAGCCAAGTGGTAAGCAATCAGCCCCAGCATTTT; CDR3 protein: CASSQVVSNQPQHF
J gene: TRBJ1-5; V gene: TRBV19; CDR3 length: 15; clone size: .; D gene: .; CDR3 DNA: TGTGCCAGCACCCTTAGCCAGGGACGGGCACAGCCCCAGCATTTT; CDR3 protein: CASTLSQGRAQPQHF
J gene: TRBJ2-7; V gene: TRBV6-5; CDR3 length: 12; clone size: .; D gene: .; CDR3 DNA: TGTGCCAGCGGAGGCTGGACCTACGAGCAGTACTTC; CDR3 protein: CASGGWTYEQYF
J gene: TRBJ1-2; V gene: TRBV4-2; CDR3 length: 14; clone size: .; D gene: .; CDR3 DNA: TGTGCCAGCAGCCAAGATCCCCGAATCTCAGGCTACACCTTC; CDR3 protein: CASSQDPRISGYTF
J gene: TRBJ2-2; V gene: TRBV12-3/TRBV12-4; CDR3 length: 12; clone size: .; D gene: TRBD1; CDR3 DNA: TGTGCCGGAGGACAGGGGGCCGGGGAGCTGTTTTTT; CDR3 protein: CAGGQGAGELFF
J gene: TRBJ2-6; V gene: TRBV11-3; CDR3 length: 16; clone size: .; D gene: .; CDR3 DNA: TGTGCCAGCAGCTTTGGGGGTTACTCTGGGGCCAACGTCCTGACTTTC; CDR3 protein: CASSFGGYSGANVLTF
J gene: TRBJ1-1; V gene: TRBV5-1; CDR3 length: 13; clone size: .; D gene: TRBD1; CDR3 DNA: TGCGCCAGCAGCTCCACAGGGGCCCTTGAAGCTTTCTTT; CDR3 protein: CASSSTGALEAFF
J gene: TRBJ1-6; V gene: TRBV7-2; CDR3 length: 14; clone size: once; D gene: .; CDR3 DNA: TGTGCCAGCAGCCCCGGGAGGCGGAATTCACCCCTCCACTTT; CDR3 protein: CASSPGRRNSPLHF
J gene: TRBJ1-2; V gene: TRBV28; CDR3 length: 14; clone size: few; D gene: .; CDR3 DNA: TGTGCCAGCAGCCCCTTCAAAGGACTCTATGGCTACACCTTC; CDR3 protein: CASSPFKGLYGYTF
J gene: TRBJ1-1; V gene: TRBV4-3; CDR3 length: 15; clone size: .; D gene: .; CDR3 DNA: TGCGCCAGCAGCCAAGATCGAGGGGTGGGCACTGAAGCTTTCTTT; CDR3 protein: CASSQDRGVGTEAFF
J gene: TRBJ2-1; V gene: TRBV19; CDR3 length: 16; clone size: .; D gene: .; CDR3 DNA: TGTGCCAGTAGTATCTCGCCCGACCCCTTATACAATGAGCAGTTCTTC; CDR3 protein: CASSISPDPLYNEQFF
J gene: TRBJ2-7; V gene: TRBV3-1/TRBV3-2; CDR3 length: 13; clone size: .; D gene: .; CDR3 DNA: TGTGCCAGCAGCCAAGGCCTCGGCCACGAGCAGTACTTC; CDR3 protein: CASSQGLGHEQYF
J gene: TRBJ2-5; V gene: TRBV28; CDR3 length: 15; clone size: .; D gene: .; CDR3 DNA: TGTGCCAGCAGTAGTCCACAAATTTTGGGAGAGACCCAGTACTTC; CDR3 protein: CASSSPQILGETQYF
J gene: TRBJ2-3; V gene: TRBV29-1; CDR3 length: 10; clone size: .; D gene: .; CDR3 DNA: TGCAGCGGGGGGCCGGATACGCAGTATTTT; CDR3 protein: CSGGPDTQYF
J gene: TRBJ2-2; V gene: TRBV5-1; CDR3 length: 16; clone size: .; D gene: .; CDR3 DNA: TGCGCCAGCTCCATGGCTGGGGACCCGAACACCGGGGAGCTGTTTTTT; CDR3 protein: CASSMAGDPNTGELFF
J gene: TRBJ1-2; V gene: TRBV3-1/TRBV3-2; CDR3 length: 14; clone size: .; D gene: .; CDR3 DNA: TGTGCCAGCAGCCGGTCGACAGCAAACTATGGCTACACCTTC; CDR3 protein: CASSRSTANYGYTF
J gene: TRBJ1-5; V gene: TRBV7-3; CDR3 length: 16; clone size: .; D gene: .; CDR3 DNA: TGTGCCAGCAGCTTCCCCTCCCAGGGTGGGGATCAGCCCCAGCATTTT; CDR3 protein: CASSFPSQGGDQPQHF
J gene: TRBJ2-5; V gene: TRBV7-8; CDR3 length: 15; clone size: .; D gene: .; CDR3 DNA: TGTGCCAGCAGCTTAGACAGAGCCTTTCAAGAGACCCAGTACTTC; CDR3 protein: CASSLDRAFQETQYF
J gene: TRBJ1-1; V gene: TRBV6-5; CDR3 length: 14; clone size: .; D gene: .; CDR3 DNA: TGTGCCAGCAGATTCAGGGGAGTAGAGACTGAAGCTTTCTTT; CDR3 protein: CASRFRGVETEAFF
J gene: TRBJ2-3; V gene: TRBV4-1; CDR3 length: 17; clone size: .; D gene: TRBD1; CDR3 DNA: TGCGCCAGCAGCTACCAGCACCAGGGGGTTAGCACAGATACGCAGTATTTT; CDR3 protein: CASSYQHQGVSTDTQYF
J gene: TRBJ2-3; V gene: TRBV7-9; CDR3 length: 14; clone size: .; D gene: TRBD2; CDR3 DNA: TGTGCCAGCGGTTTTCGGGGGGAGGCAGATACGCAGTATTTT; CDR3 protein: CASGFRGEADTQYF
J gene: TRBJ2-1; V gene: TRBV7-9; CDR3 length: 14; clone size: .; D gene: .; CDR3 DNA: TGTGCCAGCAGCTTAGACGGCGGTTACAATGAGCAGTTCTTC; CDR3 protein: CASSLDGGYNEQFF
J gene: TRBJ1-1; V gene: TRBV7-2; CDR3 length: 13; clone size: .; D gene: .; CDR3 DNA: TGTGCCAGCAGCTCCTCGGGAGGCACTGAAGCTTTCTTT; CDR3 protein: CASSSSGGTEAFF
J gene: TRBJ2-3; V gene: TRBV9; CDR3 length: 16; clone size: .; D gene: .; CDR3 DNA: TGTGCCAGCAGCGGAGGGGGGACAGTCTTCACAGATACGCAGTATTTT; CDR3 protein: CASSGGGTVFTDTQYF
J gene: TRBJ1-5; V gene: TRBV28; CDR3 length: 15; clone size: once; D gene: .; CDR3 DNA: TGTGCCAGCAGTGGACAGTCAACTGGCAATCAGCCCCAGCATTTT; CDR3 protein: CASSGQSTGNQPQHF
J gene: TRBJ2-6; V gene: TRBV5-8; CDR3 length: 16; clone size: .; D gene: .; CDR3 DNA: TGTGCCAGCAGCTTGGCGATGGTCTCTGGGGCCAACGTCCTGACTTTC; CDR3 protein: CASSLAMVSGANVLTF
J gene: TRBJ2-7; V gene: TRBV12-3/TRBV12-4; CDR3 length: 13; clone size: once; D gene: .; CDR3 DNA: TGTGCCAGCACCACCAGGTGGGGGAGCGAGCAGTACTTC; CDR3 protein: CASTTRWGSEQYF
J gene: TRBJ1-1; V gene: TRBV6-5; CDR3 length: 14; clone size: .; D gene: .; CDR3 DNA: TGTGCCAGCAGTTACCTGATGGGGAACACTGAAGCTTTCTTT; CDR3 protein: CASSYLMGNTEAFF
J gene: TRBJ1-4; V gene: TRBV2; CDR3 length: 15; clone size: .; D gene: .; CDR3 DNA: TGTGCCAGCAGTGAACGGGGGCAGGGGCATGAAAAACTGTTTTTT; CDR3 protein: CASSERGQGHEKLFF
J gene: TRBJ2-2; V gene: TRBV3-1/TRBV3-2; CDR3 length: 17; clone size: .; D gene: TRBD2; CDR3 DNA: TGTGCCAGCAGCCAAATCTTCGGACTAGCGGGCGCCGGGGAGCTGTTTTTT; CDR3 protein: CASSQIFGLAGAGELFF
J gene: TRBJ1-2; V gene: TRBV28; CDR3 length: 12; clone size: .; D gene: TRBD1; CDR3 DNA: TGTGCCACCTACAGGGGGAGACCCGGCTACACCTTC; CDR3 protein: CATYRGRPGYTF
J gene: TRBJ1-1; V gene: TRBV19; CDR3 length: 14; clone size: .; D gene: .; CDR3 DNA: TGTGCCAGTAAACCCGAGGGGGGGAACACTGAAGCTTTCTTT; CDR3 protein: CASKPEGGNTEAFF
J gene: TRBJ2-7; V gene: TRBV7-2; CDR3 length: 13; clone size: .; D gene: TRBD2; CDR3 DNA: TGTGCCAGCAGCTCTAGCGGGGGGAACGAGCAGTACTTC; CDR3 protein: CASSSSGGNEQYF
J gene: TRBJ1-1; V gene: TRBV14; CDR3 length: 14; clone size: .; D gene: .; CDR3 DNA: TGTGCCAGCAGCCGGGCAGGGATGAACACTGAAGCTTTCTTT; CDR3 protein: CASSRAGMNTEAFF
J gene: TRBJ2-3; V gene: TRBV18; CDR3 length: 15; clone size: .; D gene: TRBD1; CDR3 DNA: TGTGCCAGCTCACAGGGACAGGGTGCCACAGATACGCAGTATTTT; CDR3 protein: CASSQGQGATDTQYF
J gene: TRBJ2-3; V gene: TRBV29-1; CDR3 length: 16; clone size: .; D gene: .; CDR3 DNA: TGCAGCGTTGAAGATCCAACTAGTCCCATCCCAGATACGCAGTATTTT; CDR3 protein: CSVEDPTSPIPDTQYF
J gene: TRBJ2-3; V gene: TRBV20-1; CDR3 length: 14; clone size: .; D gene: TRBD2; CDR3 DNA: TGCAGTGCTAGTAGCGGGGCCAGCAGGGATACGCAGTATTTT; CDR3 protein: CSASSGASRDTQYF
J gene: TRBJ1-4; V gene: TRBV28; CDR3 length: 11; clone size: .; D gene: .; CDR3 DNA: TGTGCCAGCACGGGACTGGAAAAACTGTTTTTT; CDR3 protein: CASTGLEKLFF
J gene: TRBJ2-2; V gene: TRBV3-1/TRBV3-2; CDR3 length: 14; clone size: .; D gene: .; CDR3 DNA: TGTGCCAGCAGCCAAGGAACGAACACCGGGGAGCTGTTTTTT; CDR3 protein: CASSQGTNTGELFF